The 4 T cell receptor beta chains given below trace back to one sample, sequenced in a study of T cells in Graves' hyperthyroidism and ophthalmopathy. Amplification yielded TCR beta CDR3 regions, with RNA transcripts as the source. The HTBI primer set was used in a first-round RT-PCR of the TCR CDR3. In TCRdb, the multiplex PCR reads were re-called with MiXCR into one record per CDR3 protein. The sample has under 650,000 distinct CDR3 sequences, 15% to 20% seen once. The specimen was blood. The receptors shown here come from a woman in her thirties with Graves' hyperthyroidism.

This clonotype showed up many times. The rearrangement links TRBV12-3 or TRBV12-4 to TRBJ2-5; 13 bases align to TRBD2. J gave up 4 bases and V 6 bases, and 8 bases lay outside the gene matches. The CDR3 is 16 residues long. CDR3 coding DNA: TGTGCCAGCAGCCAGGGACTAGCGGGATCGGGAGAGACCCAGTACTTC. Amino acids: CASSQGLAGSGETQYF.

This clonotype was counted at least ten times. The gene calls are TRBV2 and TRBJ1-3; possibly TRBD1 for D (6 bases). CDR1 is SNHLY, CDR2 FYNNEI, per germline. Trimming left V 9 bases short and J 4 bases short, with 16 bases between. CDR3 size: 14 residues. CDR3 region: CARGKDSYGNTIYF. For the CDR3, the DNA is TGTGCCAGGGGGAAGGACAGCTACGGAAACACCATATATTTT. Looking up the rest from reference TRBV2 and TRBJ1-3 gives the full variable domain: EPEVTQTPSHQVTQMGQEVILRCVPISNHLYFYWYRQILGQKVEFLVSFYNNEISEKSEIFDDQFSVERPDGSNFTLKIRSTKLEDSAMYFCARGKDSYGNTIYFGEGSWLTVV.

The chain is built from TRBV5-1 and TRBJ2-2; D uncertain. The germline V gene encodes CDR1 SGHRS and CDR2 YFSETQ. Trimming took 4 bases from V and 7 from J, leaving 17 bases between them. The CDR3 covers 15 residues. The CDR3 DNA reads as TGCGCCAGCAGCCCCTACGTCACGAAGAACGGGGAGCTGTTTTTT. Its protein is CASSPYVTKNGELFF.

The chain couples TRBV30 to TRBJ2-7; maybe TRBD1 (5 bases). V lost 0 bases to trimming and J lost 7 bases, with 10 bases between them. This CDR3 region has 12 residues. CDR1 and CDR2 (germline): GTSNPN, SVGIG (reference sequence). CDR3 sequence: CAWSVRGLEQYF. CDR3 DNA: TGTGCCTGGAGTGTAAGGGGTTTGGAGCAGTACTTC.